This note documents a single T cell receptor (beta chain) sequence. Its antigen remains unknown. These data come from a study of identical twins. Overall study results and limits: In cord blood, abundant beta clonotypes had fewer insertions; memory showed no trend. Out-of-frame TCR alpha sharing in monozygotic twins exceeded recombination model predictions.

Unique molecular identifiers were present on the cDNA, and a universal primer site came from template switching. Using its own MiXCR run on the 5' RACE reads, TCRdb lists one record per CDR3 protein. The profile covers about 570,000 distinct CDR3 sequences, with more than 9% appearing a single time and roughly 3% taken by the ten largest. Germline CDR1 and CDR2: SNHLY and FYNNEI. There are 14 residues in the CDR3. V gave up 4 bases and J gave up 4 bases, with 11 bases separating them. Healthy Caucasians, and only they, were the donors. These same records also appear under a second study, on yellow fever vaccine responses in identical twins.

Sequenced: PBMCs. The chain has TRBV2 and TRBJ2-4; possible D gene TRBD1, 7 bases. This TCR came from a woman aged 18 to 35 in good health. CDR3 sequence (DNA): TGTGCCAGCAGTGTCGGGGGACAGAAAAACATTCAGTACTTC. This codes for CASSVGGQKNIQYF.